This TCR beta chain was identified in a study of cytomegalovirus exposure and HLA in healthy donors. Findings of the study overall: Among TCR beta chains of equal frequency, HLA-associated ones were more clonally expanded in a later analysis. An analysis was carried out later, and it reportedly showed fewer N-insertions in an Asian-associated ancestry cluster than the approximately 700-donor mean. Within a later analysis, the majority of CMV-associated TCR beta chains appeared HLA-restricted. CMV serostatus was the only immune exposure information that was available.

V gave up 0 bases and J gave up 9 bases; unmatched junction bases: 4. This CDR3 comprises 14 residues. The germline V gene encodes CDR1 WNHNN and CDR2 SYGVQD (reference sequence). PCR used 60 Vbeta primers and 13 Jbeta primers. Data came from immunoSEQ multiplex PCR; TCRdb stores just in-frame clones and leaves some out. The table has some 150,000 clones, about 8.9% seen once; the top ten hold under 2%. In regard to this clone: The antigen is not known.

The rearrangement joins TRBV10-1 to TRBJ1-1; 10 bases are shared with TRBD1. Material for sequencing was PBMCs. The sequence derives from a man aged 45-65 years in good health and CMV-seronegative. CDR3 sequence: CASSESRDRGQAFF. The CDR3 DNA reads as TGCGCCAGCAGTGAGTCCCGGGACAGGGGACAAGCTTTCTTT.